This entry is about one T cell receptor (beta chain). The authors prepared the TCRbeta library with unique molecular identifiers. In TCRdb, the PCR reads were re-called with MiXCR into one record per CDR3 protein. The sample lists 500,000 or so distinct CDR3 sequences, about 10% occurring once. The data stem from a study of T-cell reconstitution after alpha-beta-depleted transplantation in children. V was clipped by 5 bases and J by 8 bases, with 17 bases between them. CDR3 length equals 14 residues. Germline V CDR1 and CDR2: SGHTA, FQGNSA. Sample: PBMCs, mostly from graft donor cells, taken 180 days after TCRalphabeta/CD19-depleted stem cell transplant. The genes are TRBV7-2 and TRBJ2-3; D possibly corresponds to TRBD2 (6 bases). The receptor was derived from a female patient aged 2-9 years who had a stem cell transplant for aplastic anemia, so the T cells may come from the graft donor. The CDR3 loop reads CASSILPGVVTQYF. In DNA form, the CDR3 reads TGTGCCAGCAGCATCCTTCCGGGAGTGGTTACGCAGTATTTT.